The present T cell receptor beta chain was sequenced within a study of CD8 T cells in ankylosing spondylitis (dated by TCRdb to about 2017). Study-level background: The study set out to find disease-linked TCR variants by profiling T cell receptor beta repertoires in ankylosing spondylitis patients and healthy donors. In total, the full study cohort was made up of 110 or so healthy donors and about two dozen ankylosing spondylitis patients. Peripheral blood was sampled, and synovial fluid was additionally collected from ankylosing spondylitis patients.

What the research found in general, with its limitations: The disease-linked clones were reported to be significantly enriched in matched synovial fluid samples from ankylosing spondylitis patients. Some motif variants had previously been reported in the synovial fluid and blood of reactive arthritis patients, which suggests shared mechanisms of disease initiation. A TCR beta motif made up of several highly homologous amino acid variants appeared to be characteristic of blood from ankylosing spondylitis patients. A CD8+ phenotype was shown by the disease-linked clones, which were found at relatively low frequencies in peripheral blood.

Only a few counts were recorded for this clonotype. Its antigen is unknown. No much larger clone exists at a distance of one base, and base qualities are not known. Sequencer: Illumina HiSeq 2500. TCR beta libraries were prepared by quantitative 5'-RACE with molecular barcodes. The source study handled its data this way. A new computational method based on a probabilistic model of VDJ rearrangement was used to identify disease-linked TCR variants. The public reads were reprocessed in TCRdb via fastp at Q25 and MiXCR, keeping in-frame beta chains. Entries that share a CDR3 protein sequence are merged under the most common genes and DNA. The V and J calls shown here were made by TCRdb, not taken from the authors' results. This sample lists around 890,000 distinct CDR3 sequences; approximately 12% were detected once. 0.45% to 0.6% of the sample comes from the top ten. From the cysteine up to the phenylalanine, the CDR3 has a length of 15 residues. Only CDR3 DNA remains: 45 bases, in frame from the first base. Unmatched junction bases come to 6, with V trimmed by 3 bases and J by 3 bases. According to the germline V gene (reference sequence), CDR1 reads MNHEY and CDR2 reads SMNVEV.

Sequencing was done on a sample of blood, either unsorted or a sorted T cell fraction (not recorded which). The source is a male donor with ankylosing spondylitis. The chain uses TRBV27 and TRBJ2-7, with 9 middle bases fitting TRBD2. Here is the DNA: TGTGCCAGCAGTTTTGGCGGGAGGGCCATCTACGAGCAGTACTTC. It is translated as CASSFGGRAIYEQYF.